The source of this TCR beta chain is a study of radiation and T cells in renal cell carcinoma. The length of the CDR3 is 15 residues. J gave up 1 base and V 5 bases, and 6 bases lay outside the gene matches. The germline CDR1 and CDR2 sequences are SNHLY and FYNNEI. Time point defined: blood 2 weeks post-SBRT. Treatment meaning: 15 Gy SBRT to primary tumor, nephrectomy 4 weeks later. The repertoire was sequenced with immunoSEQ multiplex PCR; TCRdb's copy has only in-frame clones and lacks some. The sample carries 120,000 or so clones, approximately 78% recorded once. The source material was blood, sampled from a patient whose treatment included radiotherapy and nephrectomy. The chain carries TRBV2 and TRBJ2-3, with 7 bases aligning to TRBD2. This TCR was recovered from a woman aged 55-75 years with renal cell carcinoma. The CDR3 protein is CASSIRAGRTDTQYF. Here the CDR3 DNA reads TGTGCCAGCAGTATCAGAGCGGGGCGCACAGATACGCAGTATTTT.